These 28 T cell receptor beta chains originate from one sample sequenced in a study of tissue T cells after allogeneic stem cell transplantation. The protocol was immunoSEQ multiplex PCR, while the TCRdb copy is restricted to in-frame clones and leaves out a portion. The repertoire consists of thousands of clones, with approximately 51% occurring once and the leading ten covering around 36%. Time point defined: mouse harvest day 14 after allogeneic transplant. Tail vein injection delivered 10^7 T-cell-depleted bone marrow cells and 10^6 splenic CD5+ T cells. Sequencing was done on a sample of gut tissue. Receptor source: a female BALB/c mouse given C57BL/6 T cells with graft-versus-host disease after an allogeneic hematopoietic cell transplant.

As for this clone: The listed genes are named as in mouse. The DNA ends 1 residue before the CDR3 does, and the rest of the CDR3 is filled in from the germline J gene. The chain employs TRBV13-3 and TRBJ2-5, with 8 positions matching TRBD2. Germline assignment: CDR1 NNHDY and CDR2 SYVADS. J was trimmed by 2 bases and V by 1 base; bases with no gene match: 6. The CDR3 spans 16 residues. The sequenced part of the CDR3 DNA is TGTGCCAGCAGTGATTTGGGGGGGGAGGGCCAAGACACCCAGTAC. Its protein is CASSDLGGEGQDTQY. The full CDR3 protein is CASSDLGGEGQDTQYF.

As concerns this clone: Any gene name here is a mouse gene name. The read gets to within 1 residue of the CDR3 end, and the germline J gene fills in the rest. This sequence joins TRBV26 and TRBJ2-1; weak D call: TRBD2 (6 bases). This CDR3 is 13 amino acids long. Germline values: CDR1 KGHPV, CDR2 FQNQEV (reference sequence). Between the trimmed V and J ends, which lost 5 bases and 5 bases, there was a span of 10 bases. Partial CDR3 DNA: TGTGCCAGCAGTGTGCGGGGGGATGCTGAGCAGTTC. Its translation is CASSVRGDAEQF. The whole CDR3 reads CASSVRGDAEQFF. Using reference TRBV26 and TRBJ2-1 for the parts outside the CDR3, the full variable domain is NSKVIQTPRYLVKGQGQKAKMRCIPEKGHPVVFWYQQNKNNEFKFLINFQNQEVLQQIDMTEKRFSAECPSNSPCSLEIQSSEAGDSALYLCASSVRGDAEQFFGPGTRLTVL.

On this clone itself: Mouse names are used for the genes. Read sequence stops 1 residue before the CDR3 end, and the germline J gene provides the missing end. The chain employs TRBV26 and TRBJ2-4; D remains ambiguous. Trimming pared 2 bases from V and 0 bases from J, leaving 9 bases between. The CDR3 spans 15 residues. Germline CDR1 reads KGHPV; CDR2 reads FQNQEV (reference sequence). CDR3 DNA, as far as it was read: TGTGCCAGCAGTCTGAGGCAGCCTAGTCAAAACACCTTGTAC. This gives the protein CASSLRQPSQNTLY. From start to end, the CDR3 is CASSLRQPSQNTLYF.

This clone rates as medium-sized. Mouse names are used for the genes. With the read ending 1 residue before the CDR3 end, the germline J gene is used to fill in that end. This chain joins TRBV19 and TRBJ2-2; possibly TRBD1 for D (6 bases). This CDR3 is 15 amino acids long. The germline CDR1 and CDR2 sequences are FNHDT and SITEND (reference sequence). With 4 bases removed from V and 3 bases from J, the gap between germline ends came to 13 bases. The part of the CDR3 DNA that was read is TGTGCCAGCAGTCTCCCGGGACAAGACACCGGGCAGCTCTAC. Residues: CASSLPGQDTGQLY. The full CDR3 sequence reads CASSLPGQDTGQLYF.

With respect to this clone: Mouse germline and gene names are used. The read is 1 residue too short to cover the CDR3 end, so that end is filled in from the germline J gene. The chain is built from TRBV12-2 and TRBJ2-5, with TRBD2 matching 7 bases. Germline loops: CDR1 SGHLS, CDR2 HYDKME. Unmatched junction bases numbered 4, after V lost 3 bases and J lost 2 bases. The CDR3 is 14 residues long. The CDR3 sequence: CASSSLGVQDTQYF. Partial CDR3 DNA: TGTGCCAGCTCTTCCCTGGGGGTCCAAGACACCCAGTAC.

A few counts support this clone. The genes are named according to mouse. The read gets to within 1 residue of the CDR3 end, and the germline J gene fills in the rest. The V gene is TRBV26, the J gene TRBJ1-4; weak D call: TRBD1 (6 bases). The CDR3 extends over 15 amino acids. V lost 6 bases and J 0 bases, leaving 11 bases between the germline ends. From germline, CDR1 is KGHPV and CDR2 FQNQEV (reference sequence). This chain's CDR3 is CASSRTGISNERLFF. CDR3 bases read: TGTGCCAGCAGCCGCACAGGGATTTCCAACGAAAGATTATTT.

Points on this clone: Gene names denote mouse genes. The read stops 1 residue short of the end of the CDR3; the missing end is completed from the germline J gene. This chain links TRBV2 with TRBJ2-3; 10 bases agree with TRBD2. The trim removed 4 bases at V and 0 bases at J, leaving 4 bases unmatched. Germline loops: CDR1 LGHNA, CDR2 YSYQKL. This CDR3 is 16 amino acids long. The CDR3: CASSPRLGGSAETLYF. Incomplete CDR3 DNA: TGTGCCAGCAGCCCCCGACTGGGGGGTAGTGCAGAAACGCTGTAT.

About this clone itself: Genes and germline come from the mouse. The CDR3 end lies 1 residue beyond the end of the read and is filled in from the germline J gene. The J gene is TRBJ2-5, the V gene TRBV26; D may be TRBD1 (7 bases). V dropped 0 bases and J dropped 2 bases, with 9 bases sitting between them. The V gene's germline CDR1 is KGHPV and CDR2 FQNQEV (reference sequence). The CDR3 contains 15 residues. The DNA read from the CDR3 is TGTGCCAGCAGTCTGTCAGGGGGCGGCCAAGACACCCAGTAC. Amino acid sequence: CASSLSGGGQDTQY. The entire CDR3 protein reads CASSLSGGGQDTQYF.

This clone was seen a few times. Gene names are mouse gene names. The read terminates 1 residue before the CDR3 end, so the remaining end is supplied by the germline J gene. V and J are TRBV26 and TRBJ2-7; D perhaps matches TRBD1 (5 bases). The V gene's germline CDR1 is KGHPV and CDR2 FQNQEV (reference sequence). Trimming cost V 4 bases and J 4 bases, with 5 bases left between them. The CDR3 totals 11 residues. The CDR3 DNA, read in part, is TGTGCCAGCAGTCGACAGTATGAACAGTAC. The encoded protein is CASSRQYEQY. The entire CDR3 protein is CASSRQYEQYF.

Remarks on this clone: Here the gene names and germline are mouse. The CDR3 end falls 1 residue outside the read, so it is completed with the germline J gene. The chain has TRBV26 and TRBJ2-4; 7 positions agree with TRBD2. In germline, CDR1 is KGHPV, CDR2 FQNQEV (reference sequence). This CDR3 is 13 amino acids long. With V trimmed by 4 bases and J by 3 bases, 1 base remained unmatched. The sequenced part of the CDR3 DNA is TGTGCCAGCAGTCCGGGACTGCAAAACACCTTGTAC. It codes for CASSPGLQNTLY. The CDR3 in full is CASSPGLQNTLYF. The variable domain in full, with the rest retrieved from reference TRBV26 and TRBJ2-4, is NSKVIQTPRYLVKGQGQKAKMRCIPEKGHPVVFWYQQNKNNEFKFLINFQNQEVLQQIDMTEKRFSAECPSNSPCSLEIQSSEAGDSALYLCASSPGLQNTLYFGAGTRLSVL.

This clone has just a few counts. Gene names are mouse gene names. The sequenced part of the CDR3 DNA is TGTGCTAGCAGTTTGGGACAAACAGAAGTCTTC. Protein: CASSLGQTEVF. The entire CDR3 protein reads CASSLGQTEVFF. The gene calls are TRBV29 and TRBJ1-1, with D perhaps matching TRBD1 (6 bases). The CDR3 is cut off 1 residue early in the read; its end comes from the germline J gene. The CDR3 sequence is 12 residues long. The V gene's germline CDR1 is MSHET and CDR2 SYDVDS. V dropped 3 bases and J dropped 5 bases, with 7 bases sitting between them.

By frequency in the sample, this clone is medium-sized (0.01 to 0.1%). Each gene name is a mouse one. The read terminates 1 residue before the CDR3 end, so the remaining end is supplied by the germline J gene. The rearrangement joins TRBV12-1 to TRBJ1-3, with D tentatively TRBD1 (6 bases). The ends were cut back, 5 bases at V and 0 bases at J, with 10 bases in the middle. This CDR3 comprises 14 residues. Looked up from germline, CDR1 is SGHSN and CDR2 is HYEKVE. Incomplete CDR3 DNA: TGTGCCAGCTACTGGACAGTTTCTGGAAATACGCTCTAT. Encoded protein: CASYWTVSGNTLY. The CDR3 reads in full as CASYWTVSGNTLYF.

Regarding this clone: The genes are named according to mouse. This CDR3 is CGAGTGGENTLYF. The sequenced part of the CDR3 DNA is TGTGGTGCTGGCACTGGGGGGGAAAACACCTTGTAC. This chain joins TRBV20 and TRBJ2-4; 10 positions agree with TRBD2. The CDR3 goes on 1 residue after the read ends, and that part is filled in from the germline J gene. The junction had 3 bases not matched to a gene; V was cut back by 5 bases and J by 4 bases. Germline loops: CDR1 GFQATS, CDR2 STVNSAI. This CDR3 has 13 residues.

By share, this clone ranks as medium-sized. Mouse names are used for the genes. Read data end 1 residue before the CDR3 end; the end is taken from the germline J gene. V gene TRBV15 combines with J gene TRBJ1-5; D is ambiguous. The CDR3 is 13 residues long. Germline CDR1 reads SGHND; CDR2 reads FRSKSL. V was trimmed by 0 bases and J by 4 bases, leaving 4 bases between them. This CDR3 is CASSLAGNQAPLF. Partial CDR3 DNA: TGTGCCAGCAGTTTAGCCGGGAACCAGGCTCCGCTT.

Note on this clone: Gene names are the mouse ones. From the germline J gene comes the end of the CDR3, since the read stops 1 residue before it. The J gene is TRBJ2-5, the V gene TRBV4; TRBD2 matches at 8 bases. CDR1 is LGHDT, CDR2 YNNKQL, per germline (reference sequence). This CDR3 has 13 amino acids. The ends lost 5 bases at V and 3 bases at J; junction bases unmatched: 1. The CDR3 reads CASSRLGQDTQYF. The sequenced CDR3 bases are TGTGCCAGCAGCCGACTGGGGCAAGACACCCAGTAC.

Notes on this clone: Germline and genes: mouse. The read ends 1 residue before the CDR3 terminus; that terminus is restored from the germline J gene. V is TRBV16 and J is TRBJ1-2, with D uncertain. This CDR3 contains 12 residues. Trimming stripped 0 bases from V and 2 bases from J, with 1 base between. CDR1 is SGHSA, CDR2 FRNQAP, per germline. The CDR3 region is CASSLDNSDYTF. The sequenced CDR3 bases are TGTGCAAGCAGCTTAGATAACTCCGACTACACC.

Only a few counts were recorded for this clone. Here the gene names and germline are mouse. The read stops 1 residue short of the end of the CDR3; the missing end is completed from the germline J gene. V gene TRBV26 combines with J gene TRBJ2-7, with 7 bases lining up with TRBD2. V shed 4 bases and J 7 bases; nucleotides not matched to a gene: 4. Germline V gene lookup returns CDR1 KGHPV and CDR2 FQNQEV (reference sequence). The CDR3 totals 12 residues. The sequenced CDR3 bases are TGTGCCAGCAGTCGGGGGGGAGAGGAACAGTAC. This translates into CASSRGGEEQY. The complete CDR3 protein is CASSRGGEEQYF.

By sample fraction, this clone is medium-sized (0.01 to 0.1%). The gene names here belong to mouse. The read stops 1 residue short of the end of the CDR3; the missing end is completed from the germline J gene. The chain uses TRBV4 and TRBJ2-1, with 8 bases matching TRBD2. There are 15 residues in the CDR3. The V gene end was trimmed by 3 bases and the J gene end by 4 bases; junction bases not matched to a gene: 5. Per the germline V gene, CDR1 is LGHDT and CDR2 is YNNKQL (reference sequence). The DNA read from the CDR3 is TGTGCCAGCAGCTACGACTGGGGTGGGTATGCTGAGCAGTTC. Protein product: CASSYDWGGYAEQF. The full CDR3 is CASSYDWGGYAEQFF.

In its sample, this clone was seen a few times. Gene labels here are mouse ones. The sequence runs out 1 residue before the end of the CDR3; the remainder is reconstructed from the germline J gene. V usage is TRBV12-2 and J usage is TRBJ1-1, with 10 bases fitting TRBD1. The CDR3 loop spans 17 amino acids. J lost 0 bases, V lost 2 bases, and 8 bases had no gene match. Germline CDR1 reads SGHLS; CDR2 reads HYDKME. CDR3 amino acids: CASSQPGQGPANTEVFF. CDR3 DNA (partial): TGTGCCAGCTCTCAACCGGGACAGGGGCCGGCAAACACAGAAGTCTTC. Full variable domain (rest looked up from reference TRBV12-2 and TRBJ1-1): NSGVVQSPRYIIKGKGERSILKCIPISGHLSVAWYQQTQGQELKFFIQHYDKMERDKGNLPSRFSVQQFDDYHSEMNMSALELEDSAVYFCASSQPGQGPANTEVFFGKGTRLTVV.

This clone is termed large. Gene names and germline refer to mouse. The CDR3 extends 1 residue past the end of the read, so its final part is completed from the germline J gene. V is TRBV16 and J is TRBJ2-7; 10 bases line up with TRBD2. Germline V gene lookup returns CDR1 SGHSA and CDR2 FRNQAP. The J segment lost 7 bases and the V segment lost 1 base, leaving 4 bases of the junction unmatched. CDR3 length equals 14 residues. The part of the CDR3 DNA that was read is TGTGCAAGCAGCTTAGTTCTGGGGGGGCGCGAACAGTAC. Translated, it gives CASSLVLGGREQY. The entire CDR3 protein is CASSLVLGGREQYF.

Points on this clone: Germline and genes here are mouse. The missing CDR3 end, 1 residue past where the read stops, is filled in from the germline J gene. The chain combines TRBV12-1 with TRBJ2-7; 8 positions match TRBD2. J gave up 4 bases and V 0 bases, and 4 bases lay outside the gene matches. The CDR3 loop spans 14 amino acids. Germline V CDR1 and CDR2: SGHSN, HYEKVE. The CDR3 is CASSLVGGGYEQYF. The CDR3 DNA, read in part, is TGTGCCAGCTCTCTCGTTGGGGGGGGGTATGAACAGTAC. Combining the CDR3 with reference TRBV12-1 and TRBJ2-7 gives the whole variable domain DSGVVQSPRHIIKEKGGRSVLTCIPISGHSNVVWYQQTLGKELKFLIQHYEKVERDKGFLPSRFSVQQFDDYHSEMNMSALELEDSAMYFCASSLVGGGYEQYFGPGTRLTVL.

This clone came up a few times. Gene names refer to mouse genes. The CDR3 end lies 1 residue beyond the end of the read and is filled in from the germline J gene. The chain uses TRBV20 and TRBJ1-4; no clear D. V dropped 1 base and J dropped 0 bases, with 9 bases sitting between them. The CDR3 is 15 amino acids. CDR1 is GFQATS and CDR2 is STVNSAI in the germline V gene. CDR3 bases read: TGTGGTGCTAGGGCTACAGAAATTTCCAACGAAAGATTATTT. Translation gives CGARATEISNERLF. In full, the CDR3 is CGARATEISNERLFF.

Comment on this clone: All gene names here are mouse names. The read stops 1 residue short of the end of the CDR3; the missing end is completed from the germline J gene. The chain employs TRBV23 and TRBJ2-7; TRBD1 was called by the table and not checked on the DNA. Germline V CDR1 and CDR2: KGHTA, FQNQQP. The CDR3 has 11 residues. The part of the CDR3 DNA that was read is TGCTCCAGCAGTCAAACAGTTGAACAGTAC. It specifies CSSSQTVEQY. The whole CDR3 sequence is CSSSQTVEQYF.

Remarks on this clone: Genes and germline come from the mouse. This CDR3 reads CASSREDWGGLTGQLYF. CDR3 bases read: TGTGCTAGCAGTAGAGAGGACTGGGGGGGCCTCACCGGGCAGCTCTAC. The chain joins TRBV17 to TRBJ2-2; 13 bases line up with TRBD2. The read stops 1 residue short of the end of the CDR3; the missing end is completed from the germline J gene. V shed 0 bases, J shed 4 bases, and the junction held 2 bases outside the gene matches. Germline lookup yields CDR1 MNHDT and CDR2 YYDKIL. This CDR3 has 17 residues. Filled out from reference TRBV17 and TRBJ2-2, the complete variable domain reads DTTVKQNPRYKLARVGKPVNLICSQTMNHDTMYWYQKKPNQAPKLLLFYYDKILNREADTFEKFQSSRPNNSFCSLYIGSAGLEYSAMYLCASSREDWGGLTGQLYFGEGSKLTVL.

For this clone: Mouse names are used for the genes. The read stops 1 residue short of the end of the CDR3; the missing end is completed from the germline J gene. V and J are TRBV26 and TRBJ1-3, with D unclear. This CDR3 has 16 residues. Between the trimmed V and J ends, which lost 0 bases and 0 bases, there was a span of 9 bases. From germline, CDR1 is KGHPV and CDR2 FQNQEV (reference sequence). The DNA read from the CDR3 is TGTGCCAGCAGTCTGTCGCCCAGCTTTTCTGGAAATACGCTCTAT. Its translation: CASSLSPSFSGNTLY. The whole CDR3 sequence is CASSLSPSFSGNTLYF.

Comments on this clone: Gene names are mouse gene names. The read ends 1 residue shy of where the CDR3 ends; the end is completed using the germline J gene. This chain joins TRBV13-3 and TRBJ2-3, with TRBD2 matching over 11 bases. The CDR3 covers 16 residues. With V trimmed by 2 bases and J by 0 bases, 2 bases remained unmatched. The V gene's germline CDR1 is NNHDY and CDR2 SYVADS. Partial CDR3 DNA: TGTGCCAGCAGTGAGGGACTGGGGGTTAGTGCAGAAACGCTGTAT. It translates to CASSEGLGVSAETLY. The entire CDR3 reads CASSEGLGVSAETLYF.

A few counts support this clone. These gene names are mouse names. With the read ending 1 residue before the CDR3 end, the germline J gene is used to fill in that end. This sequence joins TRBV26 and TRBJ2-7, with D perhaps TRBD1 (6 bases). There are 13 residues in the CDR3. V was cut by 3 bases and J by 4 bases, with 10 bases left in between. Germline-derived CDR1 and CDR2 are KGHPV and FQNQEV (reference sequence). CDR3 protein: CASSLQGKYEQYF. The covered CDR3 bases are TGTGCCAGCAGTCTCCAGGGGAAGTATGAACAGTAC.

Comments on this clone: Mouse gene names and germline throughout. The CDR3 loop is CASSITGLEQYF. The CDR3 bases that were read are TGTGCCAGCAGTATAACGGGGCTTGAACAGTAC. The rearrangement links TRBV19 to TRBJ2-7; D assignment may be TRBD1 or TRBD2 (5 bases each). The read falls 1 residue short of the CDR3 end, and the missing part is taken from the germline J gene. Germline V gene lookup returns CDR1 FNHDT and CDR2 SITEND (reference sequence). V lost 1 base, J lost 6 bases, and 8 bases lay in between. The CDR3 has 12 residues. Complete variable domain (other parts from reference TRBV19 and TRBJ2-7): GGIITQTPKFLIGQEGQKLTLKCQQNFNHDTMYWYRQDSGKGLRLIYYSITENDLQKGDLSEGYDASREKKSSFSLTVTSAQKNEMAVFLCASSITGLEQYFGPGTRLTVL.